This TCR beta chain stems from a study of neurological immune-mediated disorders. After removal of 0 bases from V and 3 bases from J, the junction contained 21 bases not matched to a gene. Germline CDR1 MNHEY, CDR2 SMNVEV (reference sequence). This CDR3 has 21 residues. This clonotype was found many times. One entry per CDR3 protein results from TCRdb running MiXCR on the 5' RACE reads. This sample has 25,000 to 30,000 distinct CDR3 sequences, with approximately 6.6% found just once. Source material was 2 million unsorted PBMCs, stored at -80 °C in RNAlater. The TCR was taken from a woman in her forties or fifties in good health. Sequencing input: PBMCs. This chain uses TRBV27 with TRBJ2-3; 7 nucleotides match TRBD1. The CDR3 protein is CASSLSPPGQSLAGVTDTQYF. For the CDR3, the DNA is TGTGCCAGCAGTTTATCGCCTCCGGGACAGAGCTTAGCAGGGGTTACAGATACGCAGTATTTT.